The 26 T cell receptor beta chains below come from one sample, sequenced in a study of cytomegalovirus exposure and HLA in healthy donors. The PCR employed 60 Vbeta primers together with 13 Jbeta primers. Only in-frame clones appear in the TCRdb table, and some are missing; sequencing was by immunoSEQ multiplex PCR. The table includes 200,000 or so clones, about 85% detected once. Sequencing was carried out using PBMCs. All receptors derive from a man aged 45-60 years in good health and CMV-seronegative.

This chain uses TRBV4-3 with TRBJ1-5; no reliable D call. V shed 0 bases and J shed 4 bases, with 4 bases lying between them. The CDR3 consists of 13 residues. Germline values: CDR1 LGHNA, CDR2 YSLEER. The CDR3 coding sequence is TGCGCCAGCAGCCAAGACAGAAATCAGCCCCAGCATTTT. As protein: CASSQDRNQPQHF.

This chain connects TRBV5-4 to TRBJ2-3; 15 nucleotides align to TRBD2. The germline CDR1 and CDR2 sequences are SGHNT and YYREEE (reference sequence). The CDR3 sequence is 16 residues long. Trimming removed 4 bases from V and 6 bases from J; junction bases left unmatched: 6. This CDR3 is CASSRTSGGAWDTQYF. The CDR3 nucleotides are TGTGCCAGCAGCAGGACTAGCGGGGGGGCCTGGGATACGCAGTATTTT.

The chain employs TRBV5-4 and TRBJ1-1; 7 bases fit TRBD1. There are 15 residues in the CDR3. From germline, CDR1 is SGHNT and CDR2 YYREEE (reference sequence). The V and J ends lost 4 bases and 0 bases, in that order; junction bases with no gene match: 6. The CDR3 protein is CASSPRDRMNTEAFF. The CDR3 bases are TGTGCCAGCAGCCCCCGGGACAGAATGAACACTGAAGCTTTCTTT.

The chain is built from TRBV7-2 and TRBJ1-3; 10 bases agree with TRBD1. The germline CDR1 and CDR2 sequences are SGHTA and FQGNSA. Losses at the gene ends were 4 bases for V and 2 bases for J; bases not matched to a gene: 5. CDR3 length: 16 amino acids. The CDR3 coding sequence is TGTGCCAGCAGCTCCACCGGGACAGGGGCTGGAAACACCATATATTTT. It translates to CASSSTGTGAGNTIYF. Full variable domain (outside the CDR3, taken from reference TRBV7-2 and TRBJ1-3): GAGVSQSPSNKVTEKGKDVELRCDPISGHTALYWYRQSLGQGLEFLIYFQGNSAPDKSGLPSDRFSAERTGGSVSTLTIQRTQQEDSAVYLCASSSTGTGAGNTIYFGEGSWLTVV.

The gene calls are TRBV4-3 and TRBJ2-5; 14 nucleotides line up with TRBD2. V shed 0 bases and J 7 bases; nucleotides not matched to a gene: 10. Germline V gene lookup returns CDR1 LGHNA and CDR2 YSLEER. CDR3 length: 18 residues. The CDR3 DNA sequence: TGCGCCAGCAGCCAAGAGATTACGACTAGCGGGGGGGCCGGGACCCAGTACTTC. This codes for CASSQEITTSGGAGTQYF.

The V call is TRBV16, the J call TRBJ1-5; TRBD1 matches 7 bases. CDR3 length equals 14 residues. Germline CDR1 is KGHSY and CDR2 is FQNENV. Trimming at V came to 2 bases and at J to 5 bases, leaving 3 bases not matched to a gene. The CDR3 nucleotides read TGTGCCAGCAGCCAAGACAGGGCCTATCAGCCCCAGCATTTT. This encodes CASSQDRAYQPQHF.

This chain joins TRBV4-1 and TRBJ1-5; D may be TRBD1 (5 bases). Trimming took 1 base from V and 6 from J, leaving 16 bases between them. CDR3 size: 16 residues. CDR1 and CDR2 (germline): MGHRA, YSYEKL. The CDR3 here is CASSQGGWGFGQPQHF. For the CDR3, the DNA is TGCGCCAGCAGCCAAGGGGGTTGGGGCTTCGGTCAGCCCCAGCATTTT.

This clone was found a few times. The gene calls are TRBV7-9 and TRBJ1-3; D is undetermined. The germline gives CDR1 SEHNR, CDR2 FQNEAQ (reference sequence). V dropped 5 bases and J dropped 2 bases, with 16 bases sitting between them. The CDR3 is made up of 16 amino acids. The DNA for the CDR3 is TGTGCCAGCAGCCCACATCCGGGGTTAGCTGGAAACACCATATATTTT. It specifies CASSPHPGLAGNTIYF.

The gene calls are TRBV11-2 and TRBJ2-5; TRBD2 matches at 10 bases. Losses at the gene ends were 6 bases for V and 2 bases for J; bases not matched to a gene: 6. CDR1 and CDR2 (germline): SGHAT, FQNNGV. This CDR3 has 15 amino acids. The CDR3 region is CASSDIAGGQETQYF. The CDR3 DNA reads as TGTGCCAGCAGTGACATAGCGGGGGGTCAAGAGACCCAGTACTTC.

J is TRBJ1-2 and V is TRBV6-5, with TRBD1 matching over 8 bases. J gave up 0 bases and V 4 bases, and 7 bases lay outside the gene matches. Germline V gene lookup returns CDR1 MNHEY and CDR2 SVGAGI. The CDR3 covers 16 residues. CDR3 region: CASSSRTGRANYGYTF. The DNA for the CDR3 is TGTGCCAGCAGTTCCCGGACAGGGCGAGCTAACTATGGCTACACCTTC.

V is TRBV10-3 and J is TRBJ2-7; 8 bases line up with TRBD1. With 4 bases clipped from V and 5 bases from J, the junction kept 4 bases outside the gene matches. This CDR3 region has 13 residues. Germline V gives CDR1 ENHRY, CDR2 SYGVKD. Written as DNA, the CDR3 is TGTGCCATCAGTGCGGGACAGGTCCACGAGCAGTACTTC. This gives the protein CAISAGQVHEQYF.

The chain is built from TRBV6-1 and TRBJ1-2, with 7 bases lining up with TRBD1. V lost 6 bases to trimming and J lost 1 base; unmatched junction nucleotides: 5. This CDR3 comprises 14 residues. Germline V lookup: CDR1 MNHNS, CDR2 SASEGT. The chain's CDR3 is CASSRDRNNYGYTF. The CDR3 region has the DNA TGTGCCAGCAGCCGGGACAGAAATAACTATGGCTACACCTTC.

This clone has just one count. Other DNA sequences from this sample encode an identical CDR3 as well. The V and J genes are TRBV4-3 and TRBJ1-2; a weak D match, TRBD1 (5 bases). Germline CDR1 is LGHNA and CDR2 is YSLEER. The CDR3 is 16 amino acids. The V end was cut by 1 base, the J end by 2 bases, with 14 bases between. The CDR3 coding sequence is TGCGCCAGCAGCCAAGGCGGTGGGGGGAAGAACTATGGCTACACCTTC. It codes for CASSQGGGGKNYGYTF.

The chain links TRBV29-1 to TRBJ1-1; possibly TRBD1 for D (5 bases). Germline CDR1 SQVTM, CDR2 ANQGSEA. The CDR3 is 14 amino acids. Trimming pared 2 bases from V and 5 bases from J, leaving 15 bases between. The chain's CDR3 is CSVEFRAIGTEAFF. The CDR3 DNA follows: TGCAGCGTTGAATTCAGGGCTATCGGGACTGAAGCTTTCTTT.

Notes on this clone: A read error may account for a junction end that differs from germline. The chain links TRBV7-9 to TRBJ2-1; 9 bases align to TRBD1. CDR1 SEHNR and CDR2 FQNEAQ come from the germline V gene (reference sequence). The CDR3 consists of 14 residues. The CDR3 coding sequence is TGTTCCAGCAGGCCCGGGACAGGGTCCAATGAGCAGTTCTTC. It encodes CSSRPGTGSNEQFF. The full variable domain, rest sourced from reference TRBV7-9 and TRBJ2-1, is DTGVSQNPRHKITKRGQNVTFRCDPISEHNRLYWYRQTLGQGPEFLTYFQNEAQLEKSRLLSDRFSAERPKGSFSTLEIQRTEQGDSAMYLCSSRPGTGSNEQFFGPGTRLTVL.

CDR3 nucleotides: TGTGCCAGCATCGGTAGCTCTGGAAACACCATATATTTT. Its protein is CASIGSSGNTIYF. This chain joins TRBV6-5 and TRBJ1-3, with no clear D. Trimming removed 7 bases from V and 0 bases from J, with 7 bases in between. Germline CDR1 reads MNHEY; CDR2 reads SVGAGI. There are 13 residues in the CDR3.

The CDR3 here is CALKKTANTGELFF. The CDR3 region has the DNA TGTGCCTTAAAGAAGACAGCGAACACCGGGGAGCTGTTTTTT. This chain joins TRBV19 and TRBJ2-2; the D gene is possibly TRBD1 (5 bases). Germline V gene data show CDR1 as LNHDA and CDR2 as SQIVND (reference sequence). This CDR3 is built from 14 residues. The ends were cut back, 11 bases at V and 0 bases at J, with 13 bases in the middle. The full variable domain, completed using reference TRBV19 and TRBJ2-2, is DGGITQSPKYLFRKEGQNVTLSCEQNLNHDAMYWYRQDPGQGLRLIYYSQIVNDFQKGDIAEGYSVSREKKESFPLTVTSAQKNPTAFYLCALKKTANTGELFFGEGSRLTVL.

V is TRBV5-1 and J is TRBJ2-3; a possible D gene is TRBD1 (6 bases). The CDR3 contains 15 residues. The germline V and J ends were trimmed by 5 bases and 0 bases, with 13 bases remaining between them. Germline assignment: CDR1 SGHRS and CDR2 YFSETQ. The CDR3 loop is CASRPQGSSTDTQYF. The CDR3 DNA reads TGCGCCAGCAGACCACAGGGTTCTAGCACAGATACGCAGTATTTT. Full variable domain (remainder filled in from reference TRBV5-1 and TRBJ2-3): KAGVTQTPRYLIKTRGQQVTLSCSPISGHRSVSWYQQTPGQGLQFLFEYFSETQRNKGNFPGRFSGRQFSNSRSEMNVSTLELGDSALYLCASRPQGSSTDTQYFGPGTRLTVL.

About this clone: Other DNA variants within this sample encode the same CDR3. CDR3 amino acids: CASSGGLKETQYF. The CDR3 coding sequence is TGTGCCAGCAGTGGGGGACTCAAAGAGACCCAGTACTTC. The rearrangement links TRBV6-1 to TRBJ2-5, with a weak D call TRBD2 (6 bases). V was shortened by 4 bases and J by 3 bases, with 9 bases between the two germline ends. This CDR3 spans 13 amino acids. Germline values: CDR1 MNHNS, CDR2 SASEGT.

This CDR3 reads CASTLNTEAFF. For the CDR3, the DNA is TGTGCCAGTACCTTGAACACTGAAGCTTTCTTT. This rearrangement joins TRBV19 to TRBJ1-1; D not certain. V was cut by 7 bases and J by 0 bases, with 3 bases left in between. The V gene's germline CDR1 is LNHDA and CDR2 SQIVND (reference sequence). The length of the CDR3 is 11 residues.

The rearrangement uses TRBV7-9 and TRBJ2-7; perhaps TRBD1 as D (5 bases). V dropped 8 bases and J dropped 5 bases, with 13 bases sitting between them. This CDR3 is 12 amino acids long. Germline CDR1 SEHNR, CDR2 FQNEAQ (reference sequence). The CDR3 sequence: CASESGLNEQYF. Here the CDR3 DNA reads TGTGCCAGCGAGTCAGGGCTCAACGAGCAGTACTTC.

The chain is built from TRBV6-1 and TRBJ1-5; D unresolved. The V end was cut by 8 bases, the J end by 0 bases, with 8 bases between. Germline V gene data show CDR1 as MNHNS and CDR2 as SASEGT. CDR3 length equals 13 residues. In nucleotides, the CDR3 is TGTGCCAGCTGGCAAGATAGCAATCAGCCCCAGCATTTT. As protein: CASWQDSNQPQHF.

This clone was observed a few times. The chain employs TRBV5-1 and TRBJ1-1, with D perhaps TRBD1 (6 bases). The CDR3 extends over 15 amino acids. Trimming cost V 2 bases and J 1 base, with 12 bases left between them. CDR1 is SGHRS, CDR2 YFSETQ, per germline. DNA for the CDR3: TGCGCCAGCAGCTTAAGAACAGGGTCGAACACTGAAGCTTTCTTT. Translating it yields CASSLRTGSNTEAFF.

The DNA for the CDR3 is TGTGCCAGCGAAACAGGGACCGGGGAGCTGTTTTTT. Amino acids: CASETGTGELFF. This rearrangement joins TRBV2 to TRBJ2-2; a possible D gene is TRBD1 (6 bases). The germline V gene encodes CDR1 SNHLY and CDR2 FYNNEI. V was trimmed by 8 bases and J by 5 bases, leaving 9 bases between them. The CDR3 has 12 amino acids.

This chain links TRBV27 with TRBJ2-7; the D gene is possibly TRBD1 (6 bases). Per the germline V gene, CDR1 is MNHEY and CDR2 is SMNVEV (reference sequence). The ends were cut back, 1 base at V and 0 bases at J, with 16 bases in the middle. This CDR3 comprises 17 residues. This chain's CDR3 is CASSLLGTGPLSYEQYF. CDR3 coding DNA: TGTGCCAGCAGTTTATTGGGCACAGGGCCCCTCTCCTACGAGCAGTACTTC.

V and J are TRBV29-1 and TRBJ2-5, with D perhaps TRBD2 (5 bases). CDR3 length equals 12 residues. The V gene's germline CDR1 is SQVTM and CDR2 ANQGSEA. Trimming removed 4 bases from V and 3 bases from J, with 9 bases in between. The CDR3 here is CSVVSGEETQYF. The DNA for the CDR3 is TGCAGCGTTGTTTCCGGGGAAGAGACCCAGTACTTC. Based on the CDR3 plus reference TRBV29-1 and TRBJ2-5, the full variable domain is SAVISQKPSRDICQRGTSLTIQCQVDSQVTMMFWYRQQPGQSLTLIATANQGSEATYESGFVIDKFPISRPNLTFSTLTVSNMSPEDSSIYLCSVVSGEETQYFGPGTRLLVL.